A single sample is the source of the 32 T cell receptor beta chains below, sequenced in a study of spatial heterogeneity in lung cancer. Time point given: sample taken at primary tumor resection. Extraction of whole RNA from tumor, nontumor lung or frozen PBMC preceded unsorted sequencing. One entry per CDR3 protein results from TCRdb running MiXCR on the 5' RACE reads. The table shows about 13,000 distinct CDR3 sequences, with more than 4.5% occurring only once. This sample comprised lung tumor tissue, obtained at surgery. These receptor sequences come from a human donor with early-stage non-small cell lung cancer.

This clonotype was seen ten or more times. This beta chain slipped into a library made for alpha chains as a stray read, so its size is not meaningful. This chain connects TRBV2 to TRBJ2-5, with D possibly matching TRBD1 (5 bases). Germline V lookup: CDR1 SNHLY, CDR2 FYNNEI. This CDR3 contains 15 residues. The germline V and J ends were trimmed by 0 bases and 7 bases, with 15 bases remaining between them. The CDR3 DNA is TGTGCCAGCAGTGAAGCACGGCGACAGAAAGGGACCCAGTACTTC. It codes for CASSEARRQKGTQYF.

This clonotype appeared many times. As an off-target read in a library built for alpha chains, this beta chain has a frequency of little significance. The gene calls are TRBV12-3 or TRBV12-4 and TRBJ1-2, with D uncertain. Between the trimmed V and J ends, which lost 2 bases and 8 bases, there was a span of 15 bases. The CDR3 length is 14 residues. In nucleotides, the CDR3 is TGTGCCAGCAGTTTACGTGTATCCGAAGAAGGCTACACCTTC. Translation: CASSLRVSEEGYTF.

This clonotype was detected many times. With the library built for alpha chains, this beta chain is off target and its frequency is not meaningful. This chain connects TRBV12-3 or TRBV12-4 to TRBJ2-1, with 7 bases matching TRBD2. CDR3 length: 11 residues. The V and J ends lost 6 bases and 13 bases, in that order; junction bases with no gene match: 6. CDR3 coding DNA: TGTGCCAGCAGCTTGCGGGAGCATCAGTTCTTC. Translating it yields CASSLREHQFF.

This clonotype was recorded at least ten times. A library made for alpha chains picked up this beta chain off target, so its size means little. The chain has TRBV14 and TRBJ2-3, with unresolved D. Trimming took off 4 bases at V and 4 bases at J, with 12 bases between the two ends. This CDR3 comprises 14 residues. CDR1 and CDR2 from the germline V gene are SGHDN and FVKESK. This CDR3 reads CASSPWGRSDTQYF. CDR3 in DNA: TGTGCCAGCAGCCCTTGGGGTCGATCAGATACGCAGTATTTT.

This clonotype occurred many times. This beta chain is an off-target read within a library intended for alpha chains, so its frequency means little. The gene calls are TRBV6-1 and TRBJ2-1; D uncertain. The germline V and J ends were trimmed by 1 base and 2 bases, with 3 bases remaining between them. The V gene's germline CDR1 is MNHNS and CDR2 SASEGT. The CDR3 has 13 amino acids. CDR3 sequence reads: CASSEEPYNEQFF. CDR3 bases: TGTGCCAGCAGTGAAGAACCCTACAATGAGCAGTTCTTC.

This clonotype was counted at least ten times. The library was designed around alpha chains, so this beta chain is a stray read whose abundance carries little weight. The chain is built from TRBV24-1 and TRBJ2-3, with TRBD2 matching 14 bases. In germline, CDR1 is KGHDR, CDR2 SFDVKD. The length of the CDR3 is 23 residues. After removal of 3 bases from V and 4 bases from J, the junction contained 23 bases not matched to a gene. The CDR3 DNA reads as TGTGCCACCAGTGATCCTTCCCATGGGTGGGGACTAGCGGGAGATGAGGTTCCAGATACGCAGTATTTT. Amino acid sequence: CATSDPSHGWGLAGDEVPDTQYF.

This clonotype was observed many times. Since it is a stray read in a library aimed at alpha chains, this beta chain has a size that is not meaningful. CDR3 coding DNA: TGTGCCAGCAGCTCCTATGCGGGCGATGGCTACACCTTC. Its translation: CASSSYAGDGYTF. The rearrangement uses TRBV7-3 and TRBJ1-2; D ambiguous. V was pared by 4 bases and J by 6 bases, with 12 bases between. Germline V gene sequence: CDR1 SGHTA, CDR2 FQGTGA. The CDR3 has 13 amino acids.

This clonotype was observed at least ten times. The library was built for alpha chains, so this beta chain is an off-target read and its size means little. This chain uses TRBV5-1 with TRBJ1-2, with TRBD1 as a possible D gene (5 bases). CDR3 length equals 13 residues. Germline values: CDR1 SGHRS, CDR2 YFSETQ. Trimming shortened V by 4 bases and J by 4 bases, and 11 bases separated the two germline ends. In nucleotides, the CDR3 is TGCGCCAGCAGCCGAGACAGATTCTATGGCTACACCTTC. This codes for CASSRDRFYGYTF. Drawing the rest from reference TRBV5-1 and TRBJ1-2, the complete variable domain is KAGVTQTPRYLIKTRGQQVTLSCSPISGHRSVSWYQQTPGQGLQFLFEYFSETQRNKGNFPGRFSGRQFSNSRSEMNVSTLELGDSALYLCASSRDRFYGYTFGSGTRLTVV.

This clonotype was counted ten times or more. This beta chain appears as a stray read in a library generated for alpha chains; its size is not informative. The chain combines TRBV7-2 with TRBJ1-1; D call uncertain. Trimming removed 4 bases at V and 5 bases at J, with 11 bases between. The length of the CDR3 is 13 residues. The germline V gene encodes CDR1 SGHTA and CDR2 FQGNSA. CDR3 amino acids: CASSSTGRTEAFF. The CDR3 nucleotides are TGTGCCAGCAGCTCAACCGGGAGGACTGAAGCTTTCTTT. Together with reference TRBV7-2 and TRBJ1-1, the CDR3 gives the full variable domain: GAGVSQSPSNKVTEKGKDVELRCDPISGHTALYWYRQSLGQGLEFLIYFQGNSAPDKSGLPSDRFSAERTGGSVSTLTIQRTQQEDSAVYLCASSSTGRTEAFFGQGTRLTVV.

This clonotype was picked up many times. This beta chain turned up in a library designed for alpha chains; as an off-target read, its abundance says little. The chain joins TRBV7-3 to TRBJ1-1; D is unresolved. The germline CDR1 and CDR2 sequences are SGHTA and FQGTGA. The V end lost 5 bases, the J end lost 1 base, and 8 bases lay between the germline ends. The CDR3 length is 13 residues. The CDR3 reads CASSPAGNTEAFF. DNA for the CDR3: TGTGCCAGCAGCCCCGCAGGGAACACTGAAGCTTTCTTT.

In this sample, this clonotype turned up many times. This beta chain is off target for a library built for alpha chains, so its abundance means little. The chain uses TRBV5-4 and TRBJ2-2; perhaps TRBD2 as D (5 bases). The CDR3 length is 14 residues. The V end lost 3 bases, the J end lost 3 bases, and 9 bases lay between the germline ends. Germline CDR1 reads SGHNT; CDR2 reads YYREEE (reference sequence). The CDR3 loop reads CASSYGLDTGELFF. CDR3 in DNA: TGTGCCAGCAGCTACGGACTCGACACCGGGGAGCTGTTTTTT.

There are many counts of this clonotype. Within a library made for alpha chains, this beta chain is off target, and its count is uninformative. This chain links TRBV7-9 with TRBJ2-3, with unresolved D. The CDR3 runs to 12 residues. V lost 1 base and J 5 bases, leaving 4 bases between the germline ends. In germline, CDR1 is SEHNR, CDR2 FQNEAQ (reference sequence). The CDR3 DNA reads TGTGCCAGCAGCTTAGAGGGAGATACGCAGTATTTT. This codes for CASSLEGDTQYF. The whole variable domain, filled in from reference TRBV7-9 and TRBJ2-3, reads DTGVSQNPRHKITKRGQNVTFRCDPISEHNRLYWYRQTLGQGPEFLTYFQNEAQLEKSRLLSDRFSAERPKGSFSTLEIQRTEQGDSAMYLCASSLEGDTQYFGPGTRLTVL.

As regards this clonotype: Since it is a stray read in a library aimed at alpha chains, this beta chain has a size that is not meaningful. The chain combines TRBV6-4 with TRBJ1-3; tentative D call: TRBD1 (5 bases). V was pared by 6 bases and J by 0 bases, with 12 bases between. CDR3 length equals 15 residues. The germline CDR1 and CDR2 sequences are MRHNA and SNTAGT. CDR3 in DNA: TGTGCCAGCAGAGAAGACAGCGGCTCTGGAAACACCATATATTTT. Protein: CASREDSGSGNTIYF.

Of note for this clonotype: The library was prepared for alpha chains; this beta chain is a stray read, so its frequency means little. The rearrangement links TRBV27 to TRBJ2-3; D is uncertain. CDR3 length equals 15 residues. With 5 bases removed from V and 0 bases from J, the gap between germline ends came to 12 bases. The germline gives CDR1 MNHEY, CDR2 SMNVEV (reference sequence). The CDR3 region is CASSSFMGSTDTQYF. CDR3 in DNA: TGTGCCAGCAGTAGTTTCATGGGTAGCACAGATACGCAGTATTTT.

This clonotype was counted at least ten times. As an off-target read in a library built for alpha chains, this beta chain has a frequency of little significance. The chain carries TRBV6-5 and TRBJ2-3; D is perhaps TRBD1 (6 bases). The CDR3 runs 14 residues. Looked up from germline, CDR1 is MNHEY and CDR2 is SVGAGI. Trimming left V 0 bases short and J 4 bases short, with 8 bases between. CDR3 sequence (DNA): TGTGCCAGCAGTTACTCGAAGGGGGCAGATACGCAGTATTTT. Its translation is CASSYSKGADTQYF.

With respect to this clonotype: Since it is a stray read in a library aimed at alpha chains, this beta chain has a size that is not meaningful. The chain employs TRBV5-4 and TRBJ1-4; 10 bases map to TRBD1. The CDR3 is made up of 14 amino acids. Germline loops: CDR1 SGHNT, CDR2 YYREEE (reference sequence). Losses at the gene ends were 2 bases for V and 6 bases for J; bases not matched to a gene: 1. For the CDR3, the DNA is TGTGCCAGCAGCTTAGGGACAGGGGATGAAAAACTGTTTTTT. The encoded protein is CASSLGTGDEKLFF. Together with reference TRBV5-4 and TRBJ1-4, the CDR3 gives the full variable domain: ETGVTQSPTHLIKTRGQQVTLRCSSQSGHNTVSWYQQALGQGPQFIFQYYREEENGRGNFPPRFSGLQFPNYSSELNVNALELDDSALYLCASSLGTGDEKLFFGSGTQLSVL.

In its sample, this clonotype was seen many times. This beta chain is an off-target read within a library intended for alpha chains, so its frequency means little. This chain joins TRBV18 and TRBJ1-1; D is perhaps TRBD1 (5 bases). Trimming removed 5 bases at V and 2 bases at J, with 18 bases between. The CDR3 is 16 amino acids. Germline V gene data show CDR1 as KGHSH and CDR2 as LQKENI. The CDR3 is CASSSLPPQENTEAFF. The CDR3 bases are TGTGCCAGCTCATCGCTACCGCCACAGGAAAACACTGAAGCTTTCTTT.

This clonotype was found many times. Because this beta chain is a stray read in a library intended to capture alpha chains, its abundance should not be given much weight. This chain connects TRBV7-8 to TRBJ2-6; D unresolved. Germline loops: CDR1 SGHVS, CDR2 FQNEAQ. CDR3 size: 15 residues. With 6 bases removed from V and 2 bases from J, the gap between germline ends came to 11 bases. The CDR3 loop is CASSPPSTGANVLTF. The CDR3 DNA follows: TGTGCCAGCAGTCCACCTTCTACTGGGGCCAACGTCCTGACTTTC.

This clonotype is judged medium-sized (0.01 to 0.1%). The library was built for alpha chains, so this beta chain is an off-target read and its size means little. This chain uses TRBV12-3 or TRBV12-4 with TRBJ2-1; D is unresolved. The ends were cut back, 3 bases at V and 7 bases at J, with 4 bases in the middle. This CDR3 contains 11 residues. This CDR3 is CASSLQNEQFF. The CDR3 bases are TGTGCCAGCAGTTTGCAGAATGAGCAGTTCTTC.

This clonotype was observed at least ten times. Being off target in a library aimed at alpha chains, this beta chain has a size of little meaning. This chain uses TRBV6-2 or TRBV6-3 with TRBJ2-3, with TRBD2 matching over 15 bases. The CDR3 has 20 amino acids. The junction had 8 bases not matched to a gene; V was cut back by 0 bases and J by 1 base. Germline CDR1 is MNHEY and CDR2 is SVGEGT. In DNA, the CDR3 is TGTGCCAGCAGTTACTCGAAGAGGACTAGCGGGGGGGCTGGCACAGATACGCAGTATTTT. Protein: CASSYSKRTSGGAGTDTQYF.

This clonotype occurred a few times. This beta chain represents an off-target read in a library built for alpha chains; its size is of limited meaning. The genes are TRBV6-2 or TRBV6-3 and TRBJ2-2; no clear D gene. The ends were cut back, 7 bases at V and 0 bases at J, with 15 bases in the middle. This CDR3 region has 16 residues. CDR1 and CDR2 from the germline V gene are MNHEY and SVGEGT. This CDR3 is CASITLSPTNTGELFF. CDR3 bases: TGTGCCAGCATCACTCTCAGTCCCACGAACACCGGGGAGCTGTTTTTT.

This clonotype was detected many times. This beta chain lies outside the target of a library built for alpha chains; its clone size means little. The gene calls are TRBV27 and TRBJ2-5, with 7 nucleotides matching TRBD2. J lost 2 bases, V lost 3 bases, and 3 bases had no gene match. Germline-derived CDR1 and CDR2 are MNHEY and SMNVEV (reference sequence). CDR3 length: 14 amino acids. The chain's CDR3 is CASSLGGRQETQYF. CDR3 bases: TGTGCCAGCAGTTTGGGAGGGAGACAAGAGACCCAGTACTTC.

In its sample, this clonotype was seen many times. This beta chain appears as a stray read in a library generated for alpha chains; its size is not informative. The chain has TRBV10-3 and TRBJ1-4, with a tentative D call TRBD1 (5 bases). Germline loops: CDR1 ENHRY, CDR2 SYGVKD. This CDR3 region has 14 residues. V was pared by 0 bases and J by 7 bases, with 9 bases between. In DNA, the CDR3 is TGTGCCATCAGTGAGTCGGGGCGGCTTGAAAAACTGTTTTTT. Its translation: CAISESGRLEKLFF.

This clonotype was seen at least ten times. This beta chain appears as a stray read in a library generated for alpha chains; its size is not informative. The CDR3 DNA sequence: TGTGCCAGCAGCCCACCGGGCAGTAACTATGGCTACACCTTC. This gives the protein CASSPPGSNYGYTF. The genes are TRBV7-9 and TRBJ1-2, with D uncertain. The CDR3 covers 14 residues. V dropped 5 bases and J dropped 1 base, with 11 bases sitting between them. Germline-derived CDR1 and CDR2 are SEHNR and FQNEAQ (reference sequence).

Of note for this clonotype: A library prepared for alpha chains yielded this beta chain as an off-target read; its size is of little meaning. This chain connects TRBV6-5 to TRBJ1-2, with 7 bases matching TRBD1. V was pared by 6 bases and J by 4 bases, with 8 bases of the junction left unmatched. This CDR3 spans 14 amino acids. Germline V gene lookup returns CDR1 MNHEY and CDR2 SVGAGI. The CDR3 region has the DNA TGTGCCAGCAGACCCTCCTCAGGGGGCTATGGCTACACCTTC. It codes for CASRPSSGGYGYTF.

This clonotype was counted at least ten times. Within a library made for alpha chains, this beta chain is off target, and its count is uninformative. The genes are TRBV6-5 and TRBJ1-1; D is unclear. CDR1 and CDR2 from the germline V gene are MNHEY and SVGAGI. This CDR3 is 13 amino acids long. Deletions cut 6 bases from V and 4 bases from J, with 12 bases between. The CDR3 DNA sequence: TGTGCCAGCAGACGCGGAGGAGGCACTGAAGCTTTCTTT. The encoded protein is CASRRGGGTEAFF.

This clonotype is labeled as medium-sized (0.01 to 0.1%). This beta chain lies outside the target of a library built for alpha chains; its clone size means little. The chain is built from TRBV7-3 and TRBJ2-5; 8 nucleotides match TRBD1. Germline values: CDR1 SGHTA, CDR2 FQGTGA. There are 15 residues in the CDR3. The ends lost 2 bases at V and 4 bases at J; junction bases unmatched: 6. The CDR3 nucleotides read TGTGCCAGCAGCTTATACAGGACAGGGATAGAGACCCAGTACTTC. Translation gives CASSLYRTGIETQYF.

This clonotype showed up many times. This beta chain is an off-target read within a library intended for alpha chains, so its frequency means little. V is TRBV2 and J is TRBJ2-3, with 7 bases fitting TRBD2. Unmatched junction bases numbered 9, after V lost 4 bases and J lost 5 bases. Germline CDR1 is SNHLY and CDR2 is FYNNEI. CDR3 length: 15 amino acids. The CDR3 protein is CASSVGAGSGDTQYF. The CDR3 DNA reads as TGTGCCAGCAGTGTGGGAGCGGGAAGCGGAGATACGCAGTATTTT.

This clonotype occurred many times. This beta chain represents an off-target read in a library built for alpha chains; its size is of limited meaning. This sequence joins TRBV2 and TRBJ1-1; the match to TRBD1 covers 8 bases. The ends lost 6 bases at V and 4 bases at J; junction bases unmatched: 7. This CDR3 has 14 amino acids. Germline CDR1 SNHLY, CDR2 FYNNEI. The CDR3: CASRETGVGTEAFF. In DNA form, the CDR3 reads TGTGCCAGCAGGGAGACAGGGGTCGGCACTGAAGCTTTCTTT. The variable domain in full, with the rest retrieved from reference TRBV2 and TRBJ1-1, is EPEVTQTPSHQVTQMGQEVILRCVPISNHLYFYWYRQILGQKVEFLVSFYNNEISEKSEIFDDQFSVERPDGSNFTLKIRSTKLEDSAMYFCASRETGVGTEAFFGQGTRLTVV.

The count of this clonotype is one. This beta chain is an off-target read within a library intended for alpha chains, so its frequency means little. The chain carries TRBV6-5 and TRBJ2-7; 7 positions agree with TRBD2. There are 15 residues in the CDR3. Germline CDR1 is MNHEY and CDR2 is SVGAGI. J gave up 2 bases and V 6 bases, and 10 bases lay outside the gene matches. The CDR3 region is CASREVSGVAYEQYF. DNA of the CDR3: TGTGCCAGCAGAGAGGTCAGCGGGGTGGCCTACGAGCAGTACTTC.

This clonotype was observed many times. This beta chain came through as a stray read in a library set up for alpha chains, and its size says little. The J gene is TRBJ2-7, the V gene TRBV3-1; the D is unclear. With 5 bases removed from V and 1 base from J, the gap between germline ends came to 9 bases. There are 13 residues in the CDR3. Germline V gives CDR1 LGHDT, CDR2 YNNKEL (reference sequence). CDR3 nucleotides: TGTGCCAGCAGCAGGTTCCCTTCCTACGAGCAGTACGTC. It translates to CASSRFPSYEQYV.

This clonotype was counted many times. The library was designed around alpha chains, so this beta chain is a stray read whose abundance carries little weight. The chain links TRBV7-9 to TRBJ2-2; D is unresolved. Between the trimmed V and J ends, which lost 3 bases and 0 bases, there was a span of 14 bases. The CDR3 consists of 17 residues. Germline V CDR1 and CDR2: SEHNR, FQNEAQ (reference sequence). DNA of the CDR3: TGTGCCAGCAGCTTTGAAACACCGTTCACGAACACCGGGGAGCTGTTTTTT. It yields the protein CASSFETPFTNTGELFF.